This TCR beta chain was recorded in a study of Ad26.COV2.S vaccination and SARS-CoV-2 variants. Study context: Ad26.COV2.S given intramuscularly, once or twice 56 days apart.

Treatment noted: about 20 received Ad26.COV2.S at low or high dose, single or two shots; 5 received placebo; per-sample allocation not given. Day 63 after the first vaccine or placebo injection was the time point for sampling. Vaccination used an Ad26 vector expressing Wuhan-strain SARS-CoV-2 spike. Profiling relied on immunoSEQ multiplex PCR, and the TCRdb table lists in-frame clones only, not all of them. The sample has 350,000 to 550,000 clones; nearly 90% are singletons. Trimming stripped 0 bases from V and 6 bases from J, with 8 bases between. CDR3 length: 14 amino acids. CDR1 is SGHTA, CDR2 FQGNSA, per germline.

The chain carries TRBV7-2 and TRBJ2-2; D gene uncertain. Material: peripheral blood, obtained in a trial of Ad26.COV2.S vaccine versus placebo. This clonotype originated in a person aged 18-60 years who received the Ad26.COV2.S COVID-19 vaccine or a placebo. CDR3 DNA sequence: TGTGCCAGCAGCTTAGCGGATTGGGCCGGGGAGCTGTTTTTT. Translation gives CASSLADWAGELFF.